What follows is one T cell receptor (beta chain) and its context. Its specificity is not known. This specimen belongs to a study of T cells in Graves' hyperthyroidism and ophthalmopathy. Study details: The blood sample was taken at first diagnosis, before treatment began. General observations from the study: Blood shared most expanded thyroid clonotypes above 0.001.

There were TCR beta CDR3 regions amplified from RNA transcripts. Carried out on the TCR CDR3, a first-round RT-PCR used the HTBI primer set. TCRdb passed the multiplex PCR reads through MiXCR, listing each CDR3 protein once. The sample has hundreds of thousands of distinct CDR3 sequences, over 10% seen once; the top ten hold less than 10%. Fresh peripheral blood, about 9.6 ml, yielded the PBMCs. Material: blood. The TCR comes from a woman between 18 and 29 years old with Graves' hyperthyroidism.

The CDR3 region has the DNA TGTGCCAGCAGTGAGGGGACAGGACCTTATGAAAAACTGTTTTTT. It specifies CASSEGTGPYEKLFF. The chain carries TRBV25-1 and TRBJ1-4; 8 nucleotides match TRBD1. The junction had 6 bases not matched to a gene; V was cut back by 3 bases and J by 6 bases. Germline values: CDR1 MGHDK, CDR2 SYGVNS. The length of the CDR3 is 15 residues.